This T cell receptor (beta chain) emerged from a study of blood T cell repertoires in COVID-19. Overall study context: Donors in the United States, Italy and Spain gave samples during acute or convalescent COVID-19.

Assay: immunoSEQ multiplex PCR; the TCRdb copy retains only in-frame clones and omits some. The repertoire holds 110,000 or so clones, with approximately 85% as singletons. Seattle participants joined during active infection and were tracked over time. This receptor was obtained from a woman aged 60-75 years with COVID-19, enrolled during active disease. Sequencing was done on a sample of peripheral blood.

The CDR3 DNA reads as TGTGCCAGCAGCCAAGGGGTCGGGGAGCAGTTCTTC. Translation gives CASSQGVGEQFF. This chain uses TRBV11-3 with TRBJ2-1; a weak D match, TRBD1 (5 bases). The V gene lost 5 bases and the J gene lost 10 bases, with 12 bases spanning the gap. Germline V CDR1 and CDR2: SGHNT, YENEEA. The CDR3 loop spans 12 amino acids.